The 8 T cell receptor beta chains presented below share a single source sample, sequenced in a study of radiation and T cells in renal cell carcinoma (TCRdb year 2020). The time point tag for this specimen amounts to: blood 4 weeks post-SBRT, at nephrectomy. Taken with the paper, the label for treatment or condition translates to: 15 Gy SBRT to primary tumor, nephrectomy 4 weeks later. Library construction relied on the immunoSEQ multiplex PCR assay. TCRdb re-hosts the immuneACCESS table, in-frame sequences only. Its copies lack some clones; in the studies checked, an unresolved V gene accounts for under half of them, and the cause for the rest is not known. For this sample the table gives 150,000 to 200,000 clones, of which around 90% were detected only once. Together, the top ten hold around 11% of the sample. The sample in question was blood, obtained from a patient whose treatment included radiotherapy and nephrectomy. The receptors derive from a woman aged 45-65 years with renal cell carcinoma.

The rearrangement links TRBV6-1 to TRBJ1-5; TRBD1 matches at 7 bases. Per germline, CDR1 MNHNS and CDR2 SASEGT. The V and J ends lost 3 bases and 6 bases, in that order; junction bases with no gene match: 11. This CDR3 has 16 residues. CDR3 in DNA: TGTGCCAGCAGTGATCCCCTGACAGGGCACGGTCAGCCCCAGCATTTT. Translation gives CASSDPLTGHGQPQHF.

This clone appeared a few times. This sequence joins TRBV4-2 and TRBJ2-2; D unclear. V lost 4 bases and J 1 base, leaving 13 bases between the germline ends. CDR1 and CDR2 (germline): LGHNA, YNFKEQ. This CDR3 is 16 amino acids long. The DNA of the CDR3 is TGTGCCAGCAGCCGTTGGGCGGAACTGAACACCGGGGAGCTGTTTTTT. This translates into CASSRWAELNTGELFF.

The chain couples TRBV7-9 to TRBJ1-1; 9 positions match TRBD1. There are 12 residues in the CDR3. J gave up 10 bases and V 5 bases, and 5 bases lay outside the gene matches. Germline V lookup: CDR1 SEHNR, CDR2 FQNEAQ (reference sequence). The CDR3 protein is CASSPTQGAAFF. CDR3 DNA sequence: TGTGCCAGCAGCCCTACACAGGGGGCAGCTTTCTTT.

The V call is TRBV5-1, the J call TRBJ1-1, with TRBD1 matching 9 bases. The V gene end was trimmed by 7 bases and the J gene end by 4 bases; junction bases not matched to a gene: 20. CDR3 length: 18 residues. Germline lookup yields CDR1 SGHRS and CDR2 YFSETQ. The CDR3: CASQRTGTGQTGGTEAFF. The CDR3 region has the DNA TGCGCCAGCCAGCGCACCGGGACAGGGCAAACCGGGGGCACTGAAGCTTTCTTT.

This chain joins TRBV6-6 and TRBJ2-7; TRBD2 matches 7 bases. V lost 0 bases, J lost 6 bases, and 2 bases stayed unmatched. CDR3 length: 13 amino acids. The germline CDR1 and CDR2 sequences are MNHNY and SVGAGI (reference sequence). This CDR3 reads CASSYSGGGEQYF. The CDR3 DNA reads TGTGCCAGCAGTTACTCCGGCGGGGGCGAGCAGTACTTC.

This sequence joins TRBV7-9 and TRBJ2-2; D is perhaps TRBD1 (6 bases). The germline V gene encodes CDR1 SEHNR and CDR2 FQNEAQ (reference sequence). V lost 1 base to trimming and J lost 0 bases, with 15 bases between them. The CDR3 totals 18 residues. The CDR3 protein is CASSLVSVTGSNTGELFF. DNA of the CDR3: TGTGCCAGCAGCTTAGTCTCTGTGACAGGATCGAACACCGGGGAGCTGTTTTTT.

This chain links TRBV9 with TRBJ1-5, with a weak D call TRBD1 (6 bases). The V gene's germline CDR1 is SGDLS and CDR2 YYNGEE. The CDR3 loop spans 15 amino acids. Between the trimmed V and J ends, which lost 4 bases and 5 bases, there was a span of 16 bases. The CDR3 is CASSLDSTLYQPQHF. The CDR3 nucleotides read TGTGCCAGCAGCTTGGACAGTACTCTTTATCAGCCCCAGCATTTT.

The gene calls are TRBV7-9 and TRBJ1-1; D is unclear. With 4 bases removed from V and 10 bases from J, the gap between germline ends came to 16 bases. The germline gives CDR1 SEHNR, CDR2 FQNEAQ (reference sequence). The CDR3 has 13 residues. DNA for the CDR3: TGTGCCAGCAGCTGGGTTGAGGACGTGGGAGCTTTCTTT. This encodes CASSWVEDVGAFF.